This TCR beta chain was profiled in a study of CD8 T cells in ankylosing spondylitis. Points from the study as a whole: Reported data indicate significant enrichment of disease-linked clones within matched ankylosing spondylitis synovial fluid. One TCR beta motif, made up of eight or nine highly homologous variants, appeared characteristic of ankylosing spondylitis blood.

The CDR3 runs 16 residues. Per germline, CDR1 SEHNR and CDR2 FQNEAQ (reference sequence). V lost 0 bases and J lost 4, with 16 bases in between. In its sample, this clonotype was seen a few times. Its antigen is undetermined. Molecular-barcoded quantitative 5'-RACE produced these TCR beta libraries. TCRdb itself ran the 5' RACE reads through MiXCR, one entry per CDR3 protein. Among 650,000 to 800,000 distinct CDR3 sequences, over 15% were seen once, and the ten largest hold roughly a fifth. This sequence joins TRBV7-9 and TRBJ2-7; the D gene is possibly TRBD1 (6 bases). The source of this sequence is a male donor with ankylosing spondylitis. Sequenced input: blood, either unsorted or a sorted T cell fraction (not recorded which). CDR3 sequence: CASSLATKQGRYEQYF. DNA for the CDR3: TGTGCCAGCAGCTTAGCGACAAAACAGGGAAGGTACGAGCAGTACTTC.